These 25 T cell receptor beta chains came from one sample sequenced in a study of blood T cell repertoires in COVID-19. Repertoires were generated with immunoSEQ multiplex PCR, while TCRdb's copy carries only in-frame clones and drops some. The data contain about 52,000 clones, about 90% of them singletons. The sample taken for sequencing was peripheral blood. These receptor sequences come from a human donor with active COVID-19. The donor label of this sample is uncertain.

The chain is built from TRBV11-2 and TRBJ2-5; 12 nucleotides agree with TRBD2. Germline CDR1 SGHAT, CDR2 FQNNGV. Unmatched junction bases numbered 8, after V lost 4 bases and J lost 5 bases. The CDR3 has 16 residues. For the CDR3, the DNA is TGTGCCAGCAGCTGGGGGCGGACTAGCGGGGAGGAGACCCAGTACTTC. Its translation is CASSWGRTSGEETQYF.

The chain carries TRBV3-1 (or the pseudogene TRBV3-2) and TRBJ1-1; perhaps TRBD1 as D (6 bases). Trimming removed 6 bases from V and 4 bases from J, with 15 bases in between. CDR1 is LGHDT, CDR2 YNNKEL, per germline (reference sequence). CDR3 length: 14 amino acids. The CDR3 sequence: CASRKGEGTTEAFF. Written as DNA, the CDR3 is TGTGCCAGCAGAAAGGGGGAGGGGACCACTGAAGCTTTCTTT.

In regard to this clone: The identical CDR3 is also encoded by other nucleotide sequences in the sample. J is TRBJ2-3 and V is TRBV7-2; the match to TRBD2 covers 12 bases. Losses at the gene ends were 3 bases for V and 3 bases for J; bases not matched to a gene: 1. The CDR3 is 15 amino acids. Germline V gene data show CDR1 as SGHTA and CDR2 as FQGNSA. The CDR3 DNA sequence: TGTGCCAGCAGCTTGACTAGCGGGGGAACAGATACGCAGTATTTT. This codes for CASSLTSGGTDTQYF.

J is TRBJ1-5 and V is TRBV9; 8 nucleotides match TRBD1. After removal of 1 base from V and 3 bases from J, the junction contained 3 bases not matched to a gene. Germline V CDR1 and CDR2: SGDLS, YYNGEE. The CDR3 is made up of 15 amino acids. Here the CDR3 reads CASSVQGAPNQPQHF. In DNA form, the CDR3 reads TGTGCCAGCAGCGTACAGGGGGCCCCCAATCAGCCCCAGCATTTT.

V and J are TRBV19 and TRBJ1-1; unclear D gene. The CDR3 covers 12 residues. Germline V gene sequence: CDR1 LNHDA, CDR2 SQIVND (reference sequence). V lost 10 bases, J lost 2 bases, and 11 bases lay in between. The CDR3 DNA reads as TGTGCCATCAGAAATGCTAACACTGAAGCTTTCTTT. It codes for CAIRNANTEAFF.

This clone was picked up one time. CDR3 nucleotide sequence: TGTGCCACCAGTGACGAGGGATCGGAGCAGTTCTTC. It specifies CATSDEGSEQFF. The rearrangement uses TRBV24-1 and TRBJ2-1; tentative D call: TRBD2 (5 bases). The V end lost 4 bases, the J end lost 10 bases, and 10 bases lay between the germline ends. CDR1 KGHDR and CDR2 SFDVKD come from the germline V gene. This CDR3 spans 12 amino acids.

The chain joins TRBV29-1 to TRBJ2-1; 8 positions match TRBD2. The CDR3 loop spans 14 amino acids. Unmatched junction bases numbered 8, after V lost 6 bases and J lost 4 bases. Germline V gives CDR1 SQVTM, CDR2 ANQGSEA. CDR3 DNA: TGCAGCGTCTCAGCGGGGGCCAAATACAATGAGCAGTTCTTC. Translating it yields CSVSAGAKYNEQFF.

This chain uses TRBV6-5 with TRBJ2-5, with TRBD1 as a possible D gene (6 bases). Trimming left V 5 bases short and J 2 bases short, with 15 bases between. The CDR3 sequence is 15 residues long. CDR1 is MNHEY and CDR2 is SVGAGI in the germline V gene. CDR3 coding DNA: TGTGCCAGCAGTAGAAACAGGGCGGCGCAAGAGACCCAGTACTTC. It is translated as CASSRNRAAQETQYF.

The chain joins TRBV10-3 to TRBJ2-7, with 11 positions matching TRBD1. The trim removed 3 bases at V and 2 bases at J, leaving 6 bases unmatched. Germline V gene sequence: CDR1 ENHRY, CDR2 SYGVKD. The CDR3 length is 16 residues. The CDR3 coding sequence is TGTGCCATCAGTGATTACCGGGACAGGGGGACCTACGAGCAGTACTTC. It specifies CAISDYRDRGTYEQYF.

The rearrangement joins TRBV7-2 to TRBJ1-2, with D perhaps matching TRBD1 (6 bases). There are 16 residues in the CDR3. Trimming took 1 base from V and 0 from J, leaving 12 bases between them. CDR1 and CDR2 (germline): SGHTA, FQGNSA. This chain's CDR3 is CASSLVPGQTNYGYTF. The CDR3 bases are TGTGCCAGCAGCTTAGTCCCCGGACAGACTAACTATGGCTACACCTTC.

V is TRBV18 and J is TRBJ1-1; TRBD1 might be the D (5 bases). Between the trimmed V and J ends, which lost 7 bases and 0 bases, there was a span of 9 bases. The CDR3 is made up of 13 amino acids. Germline V gene lookup returns CDR1 KGHSH and CDR2 LQKENI. The CDR3 protein is CASLQGMNTEAFF. CDR3 coding DNA: TGTGCCAGCTTGCAGGGTATGAACACTGAAGCTTTCTTT. The entire variable domain, with the rest obtained from reference TRBV18 and TRBJ1-1, is as follows: NAGVMQNPRHLVRRRGQEARLRCSPMKGHSHVYWYRQLPEEGLKFMVYLQKENIIDESGMPKERFSAEFPKEGPSILRIQQVVRGDSAAYFCASLQGMNTEAFFGQGTRLTVV.

The V and J genes are TRBV7-3 and TRBJ1-1; 8 nucleotides agree with TRBD1. This CDR3 has 13 residues. V dropped 3 bases and J dropped 8; count of bases not matched to a gene: 5. Germline loops: CDR1 SGHTA, CDR2 FQGTGA. CDR3 nucleotides: TGTGCCAGCAGCTTGGGTACAGGGGGAGAAGCTTTCTTT. It translates to CASSLGTGGEAFF.

This clone was counted a single time. This chain links TRBV9 with TRBJ1-2, with TRBD1 matching over 8 bases. Germline CDR1 SGDLS, CDR2 YYNGEE. This CDR3 has 17 amino acids. V lost 0 bases and J lost 4; bases outside the gene matches: 11. Here the CDR3 reads CASSVEKRQGAGYGYTF. CDR3 nucleotide sequence: TGTGCCAGCAGCGTAGAAAAACGGCAGGGGGCGGGCTATGGCTACACCTTC.

The rearrangement uses TRBV4-3 and TRBJ1-4; D is ambiguous. V was pared by 0 bases and J by 7 bases, with 15 bases between. CDR3 length: 16 amino acids. CDR1 is LGHNA and CDR2 is YSLEER in the germline V gene. CDR3 sequence: CASSQETGRMSEKLFF. The CDR3 DNA reads TGCGCCAGCAGCCAAGAGACCGGGAGAATGTCTGAAAAACTGTTTTTT.

V and J are TRBV28 and TRBJ2-7; TRBD1 aligns across 8 bases. Germline lookup yields CDR1 MDHEN and CDR2 SYDVKM. V shed 3 bases and J 4 bases; nucleotides not matched to a gene: 2. The CDR3 totals 13 residues. CDR3 in DNA: TGTGCCAGCAGTTTGGGACAGGAGTACGAGCAGTACTTC. It translates to CASSLGQEYEQYF. Based on the CDR3 plus reference TRBV28 and TRBJ2-7, the full variable domain is DVKVTQSSRYLVKRTGEKVFLECVQDMDHENMFWYRQDPGLGLRLIYFSYDVKMKEKGDIPEGYSVSREKKERFSLILESASTNQTSMYLCASSLGQEYEQYFGPGTRLTVT.

V and J are TRBV9 and TRBJ2-1; TRBD2 agrees at 16 bases. The germline V gene has CDR1 SGDLS and CDR2 YYNGEE. Trimming removed 6 bases from V and 9 bases from J; junction bases left unmatched: 21. This CDR3 has 20 amino acids. This CDR3 is CASKYDSAGTSGGACGEQFF. The CDR3 DNA reads as TGTGCCAGCAAGTATGACTCAGCAGGGACTAGCGGGGGGGCCTGTGGTGAGCAGTTCTTC.

J is TRBJ1-5 and V is TRBV2, with 9 bases identical to TRBD1. The J segment lost 3 bases and the V segment lost 8 bases, leaving 14 bases of the junction unmatched. The CDR3 covers 17 residues. Germline values: CDR1 SNHLY, CDR2 FYNNEI. This chain's CDR3 is CASRRGQGMSDNQPQHF. The CDR3 DNA reads as TGTGCCAGCCGTCGGGGACAGGGCATGTCGGACAATCAGCCCCAGCATTTT.

The chain has TRBV19 and TRBJ2-2; no clear D. V was pared by 4 bases and J by 4 bases, with 10 bases between. The CDR3 is 14 amino acids. Germline CDR1 is LNHDA and CDR2 is SQIVND (reference sequence). The CDR3 sequence: CASSTGLGTGELFF. CDR3 DNA: TGTGCCAGTAGTACCGGGTTGGGCACCGGGGAGCTGTTTTTT.

The chain combines TRBV3-1 (or the pseudogene TRBV3-2) with TRBJ1-6; 7 bases agree with TRBD1. J was trimmed by 10 bases and V by 3 bases; bases with no gene match: 6. The CDR3 is 14 amino acids. Per the germline V gene, CDR1 is LGHDT and CDR2 is YNNKEL (reference sequence). CDR3 residues: CASSQGTVKSPLHF. The CDR3 DNA reads TGTGCCAGCAGCCAGGGGACAGTCAAATCACCCCTCCACTTT.

The rearrangement links TRBV7-9 to TRBJ1-4; 9 positions match TRBD1. Germline assignment: CDR1 SEHNR and CDR2 FQNEAQ (reference sequence). The junction had 3 bases not matched to a gene; V was cut back by 5 bases and J by 5 bases. This CDR3 has 14 residues. The CDR3 sequence: CASSRGQGNEKLFF. CDR3 sequence (DNA): TGTGCCAGCAGCCGGGGACAGGGAAATGAAAAACTGTTTTTT.

The chain uses TRBV5-1 and TRBJ1-2; 8 positions match TRBD1. Looked up from germline, CDR1 is SGHRS and CDR2 is YFSETQ. V was clipped by 4 bases and J by 4 bases; unmatched bases: 6. This CDR3 is 14 amino acids long. CDR3 sequence: CASSTRQGPYGYTF. The DNA of the CDR3 is TGCGCCAGCAGCACAAGACAGGGGCCCTATGGCTACACCTTC. The full variable domain, its missing parts supplied by reference TRBV5-1 and TRBJ1-2, is KAGVTQTPRYLIKTRGQQVTLSCSPISGHRSVSWYQQTPGQGLQFLFEYFSETQRNKGNFPGRFSGRQFSNSRSEMNVSTLELGDSALYLCASSTRQGPYGYTFGSGTRLTVV.

The gene calls are TRBV3-1 (or the pseudogene TRBV3-2) and TRBJ1-1; tentative D call: TRBD1 (6 bases). The germline gives CDR1 LGHDT, CDR2 YNNKEL (reference sequence). Trimming shortened V by 1 base and J by 1 base, and 7 bases separated the two germline ends. The CDR3 covers 14 residues. CDR3 protein: CASSQADRNTEAFF. In DNA, the CDR3 is TGTGCCAGCAGCCAAGCGGACAGGAACACTGAAGCTTTCTTT.

The CDR3 nucleotides read TGTGCCAGCTCACCCGGCAGCGTTGAGACCCAGTACTTC. Amino acid sequence: CASSPGSVETQYF. The rearrangement joins TRBV18 to TRBJ2-5, with D unclear. V was shortened by 3 bases and J by 5 bases, with 10 bases between the two germline ends. The CDR3 is 13 amino acids. Germline values: CDR1 KGHSH, CDR2 LQKENI.

The chain employs TRBV7-9 and TRBJ1-4, with 10 bases matching TRBD1. V lost 2 bases, J lost 8 bases, and 14 bases stayed unmatched. Germline V CDR1 and CDR2: SEHNR, FQNEAQ (reference sequence). The CDR3 is made up of 18 amino acids. The CDR3 region is CASSLLLSSGTGVEKLFF. The CDR3 nucleotides are TGTGCCAGCAGCTTATTACTCTCATCCGGGACAGGGGTAGAAAAACTGTTTTTT.

The V and J genes are TRBV7-6 and TRBJ2-5; maybe TRBD2 (6 bases). CDR3 length equals 15 residues. The V end lost 1 base, the J end lost 2 bases, and 11 bases lay between the germline ends. Per germline, CDR1 SGHVS and CDR2 FNYEAQ. The CDR3: CASSLVPGGQETQYF. Written as DNA, the CDR3 is TGTGCCAGCAGCTTAGTGCCTGGAGGGCAAGAGACCCAGTACTTC.